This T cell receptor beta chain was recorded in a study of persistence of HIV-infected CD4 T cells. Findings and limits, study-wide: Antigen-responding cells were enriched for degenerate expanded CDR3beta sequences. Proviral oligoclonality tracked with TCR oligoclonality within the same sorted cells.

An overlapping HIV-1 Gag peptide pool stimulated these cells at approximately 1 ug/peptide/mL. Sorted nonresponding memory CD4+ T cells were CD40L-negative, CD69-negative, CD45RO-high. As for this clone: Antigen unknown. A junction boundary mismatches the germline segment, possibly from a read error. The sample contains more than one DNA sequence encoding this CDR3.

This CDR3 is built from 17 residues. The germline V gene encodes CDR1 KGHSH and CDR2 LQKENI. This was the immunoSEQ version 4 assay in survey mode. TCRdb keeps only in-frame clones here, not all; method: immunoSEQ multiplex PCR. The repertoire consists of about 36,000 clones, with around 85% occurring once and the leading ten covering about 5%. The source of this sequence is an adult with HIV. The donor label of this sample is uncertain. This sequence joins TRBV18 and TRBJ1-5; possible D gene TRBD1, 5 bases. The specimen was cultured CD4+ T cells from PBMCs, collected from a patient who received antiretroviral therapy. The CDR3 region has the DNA TGCGCCAGCTCACCAGTTTGGACAACCGGGAGCAATCAGCCCCAGCATTTT. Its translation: CASSPVWTTGSNQPQHF.